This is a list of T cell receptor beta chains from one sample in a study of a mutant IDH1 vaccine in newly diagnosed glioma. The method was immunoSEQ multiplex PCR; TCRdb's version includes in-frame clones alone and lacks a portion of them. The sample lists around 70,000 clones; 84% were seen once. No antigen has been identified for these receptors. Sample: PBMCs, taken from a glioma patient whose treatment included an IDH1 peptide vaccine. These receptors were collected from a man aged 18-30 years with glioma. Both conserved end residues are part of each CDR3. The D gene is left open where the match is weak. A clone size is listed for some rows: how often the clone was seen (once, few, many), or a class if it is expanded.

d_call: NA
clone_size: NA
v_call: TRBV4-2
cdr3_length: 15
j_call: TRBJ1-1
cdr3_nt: TGTGCCAGCAGGGCTCCAGGGGCAGCGAACACTGAAGCTTTCTTT
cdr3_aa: CASRAPGAANTEAFF

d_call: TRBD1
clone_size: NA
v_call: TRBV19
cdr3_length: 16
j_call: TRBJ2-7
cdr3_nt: TGTGCCAGTAGTAGTCGCCCGGGACAGCAAGCGTACGAGCAGTACTTC
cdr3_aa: CASSSRPGQQAYEQYF

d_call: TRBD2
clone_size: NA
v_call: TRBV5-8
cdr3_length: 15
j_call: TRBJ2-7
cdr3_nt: TGTGCCAGCAGCTCACCGGGGAGGGGAGCCTACGAGCAGTACTTC
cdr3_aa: CASSSPGRGAYEQYF

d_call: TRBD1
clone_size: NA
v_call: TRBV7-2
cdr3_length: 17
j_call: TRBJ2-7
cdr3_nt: TGTGCCAGCAGCTTAGGGACAGGCTTTGCCAGCTCCTACGAGCAGTACTTC
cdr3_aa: CASSLGTGFASSYEQYF

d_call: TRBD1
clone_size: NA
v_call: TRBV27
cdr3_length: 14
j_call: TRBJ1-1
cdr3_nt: TGTGCCAGCAGCCCGACCGGGACAGGGAATGAAGCTTTCTTT
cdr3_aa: CASSPTGTGNEAFF

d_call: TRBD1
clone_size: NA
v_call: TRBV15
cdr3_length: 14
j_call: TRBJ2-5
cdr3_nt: TGTGCCACCAACGGACAGGGGGCGGGAGAGACCCAGTACTTC
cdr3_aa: CATNGQGAGETQYF

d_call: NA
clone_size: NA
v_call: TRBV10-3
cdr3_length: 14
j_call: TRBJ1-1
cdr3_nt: TGTGCCATCAGGGCTGATCCGAGGACCACTGAAGCTTTCTTT
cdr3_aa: CAIRADPRTTEAFF

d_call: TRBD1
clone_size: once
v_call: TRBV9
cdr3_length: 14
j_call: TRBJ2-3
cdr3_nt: TGTGCCAGCAGCGGAGGGGGCCAAGCAGATACGCAGTATTTT
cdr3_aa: CASSGGGQADTQYF

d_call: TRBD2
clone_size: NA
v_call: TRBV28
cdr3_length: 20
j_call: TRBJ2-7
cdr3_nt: TGTGCCGGCAGTTTAGATCTTAGCGGGAGGCCGGGTAGGAGCTCCTACGAGCAGTACTTC
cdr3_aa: CAGSLDLSGRPGRSSYEQYF

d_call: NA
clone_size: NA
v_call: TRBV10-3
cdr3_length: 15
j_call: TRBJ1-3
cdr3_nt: TGTGCCATCAGTGACAGGGAATACTCTGGAAACACCATATATTTT
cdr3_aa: CAISDREYSGNTIYF

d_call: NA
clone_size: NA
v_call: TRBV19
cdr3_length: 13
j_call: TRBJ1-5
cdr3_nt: TGTGCCAGTAGTATCCAGGGCCATCAGCCCCAGCATTTT
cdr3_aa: CASSIQGHQPQHF

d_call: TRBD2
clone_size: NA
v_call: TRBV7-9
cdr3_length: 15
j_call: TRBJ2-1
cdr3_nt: TGTGCCAGCAGCCCAGGACTAGCGGGAAACAATGAGCAGTTCTTC
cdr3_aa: CASSPGLAGNNEQFF

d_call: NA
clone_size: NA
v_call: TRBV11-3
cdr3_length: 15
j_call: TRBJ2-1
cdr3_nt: TGTGCCAGCAGCTTAGATGTTGGGGGTCCTAATGAGCAGTTCTTC
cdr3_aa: CASSLDVGGPNEQFF

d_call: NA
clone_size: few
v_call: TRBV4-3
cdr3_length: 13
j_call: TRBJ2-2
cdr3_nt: TGCGCCAGCAGCCAAGATCGCTCCGGGGAGCTGTTTTTT
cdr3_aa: CASSQDRSGELFF

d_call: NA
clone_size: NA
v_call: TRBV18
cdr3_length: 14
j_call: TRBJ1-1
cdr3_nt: TGTGCCAGCTCACCACAGGGTTTGGAGTCTGAAGCTTTCTTT
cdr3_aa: CASSPQGLESEAFF

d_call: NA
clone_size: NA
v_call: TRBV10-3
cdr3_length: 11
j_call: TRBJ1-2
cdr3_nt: TGTGCCATCAGTGTCGGGGGTGGCTACACCTTC
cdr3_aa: CAISVGGGYTF

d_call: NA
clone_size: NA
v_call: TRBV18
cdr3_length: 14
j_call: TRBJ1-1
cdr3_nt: TGTGCCAGCTCACCATCCGGGGGCTTGACTGAAGCTTTCTTT
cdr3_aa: CASSPSGGLTEAFF

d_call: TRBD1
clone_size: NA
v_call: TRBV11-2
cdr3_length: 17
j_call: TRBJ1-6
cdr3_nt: TGTGCCAGCGGCTCACCCCATAAGACAGGGGTTAATTCACCCCTCCACTTT
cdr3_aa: CASGSPHKTGVNSPLHF

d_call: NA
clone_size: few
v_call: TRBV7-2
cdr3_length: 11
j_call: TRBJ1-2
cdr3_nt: TGTGCCAGCAGCTCCTGGACAGTAATAACCTTC
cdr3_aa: CASSSWTVITF

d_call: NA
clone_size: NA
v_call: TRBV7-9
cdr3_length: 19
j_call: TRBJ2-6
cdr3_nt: TGTGCCAGCAGCCTAGCCTGGGCAGGGATGGGGCTTGGGGCCAACGTCCTGACTTTC
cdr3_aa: CASSLAWAGMGLGANVLTF

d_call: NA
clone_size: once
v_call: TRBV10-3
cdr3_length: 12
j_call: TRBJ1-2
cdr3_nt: TGTGCCATCAGCCCCGGGGGCTATGGCTACACCTTC
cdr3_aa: CAISPGGYGYTF

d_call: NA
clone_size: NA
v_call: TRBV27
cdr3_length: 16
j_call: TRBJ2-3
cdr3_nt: TGTGCCAGCAGTCCCCTAAACGGGAGAGGCACAGATACGCAGTATTTT
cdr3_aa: CASSPLNGRGTDTQYF

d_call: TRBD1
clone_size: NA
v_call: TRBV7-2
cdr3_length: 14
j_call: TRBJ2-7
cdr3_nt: TGTGCCAGCAGGGCCTACCAGGGGGCTCGGGAGCAGTACTTC
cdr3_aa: CASRAYQGAREQYF

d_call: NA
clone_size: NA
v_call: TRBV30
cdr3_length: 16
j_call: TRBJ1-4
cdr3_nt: TGTGCCTGGAGAGCGGGGGGTAGTGTAGCTTGGGAAAAACTGTTTTTT
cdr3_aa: CAWRAGGSVAWEKLFF

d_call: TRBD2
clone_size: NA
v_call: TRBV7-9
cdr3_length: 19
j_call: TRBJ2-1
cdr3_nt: TGTGCCAGCAGCTCCCCGGGACTAGCGGGGCGCAGCTCCTACAATGAGCAGTTCTTC
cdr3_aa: CASSSPGLAGRSSYNEQFF

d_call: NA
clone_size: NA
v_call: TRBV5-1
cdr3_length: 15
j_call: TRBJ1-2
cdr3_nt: TGCGCCAGCCACGTGGGGGACACCTCAAACTATGGCTACACCTTC
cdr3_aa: CASHVGDTSNYGYTF

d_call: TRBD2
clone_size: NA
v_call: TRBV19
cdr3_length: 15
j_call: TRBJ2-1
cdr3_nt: TGTGCCAGTAGGGGACTAGCGGGAGGGCCTGGTGAGCAGTTCTTC
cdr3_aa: CASRGLAGGPGEQFF

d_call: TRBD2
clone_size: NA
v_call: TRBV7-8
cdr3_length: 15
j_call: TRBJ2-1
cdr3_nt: TGTGCCAGCAGCGACACTAGCGGGAGGCTTAATGAGCAGTTCTTC
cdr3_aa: CASSDTSGRLNEQFF

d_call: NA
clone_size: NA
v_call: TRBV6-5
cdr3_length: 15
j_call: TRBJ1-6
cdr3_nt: TGTGCCAGCATGCGAGCTATGGTTTCTAATTCACCCCTCCACTTT
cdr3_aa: CASMRAMVSNSPLHF